This T cell receptor beta chain was sequenced during a study of T cell repertoires in cytomegalovirus infection. Turning to the study itself: The authors used CMV epitopes that were HLA-C-restricted (recently identified) and HLA-B-restricted (well studied).

This CDR3 contains 13 residues. V was shortened by 11 bases and J by 6 bases, with 17 bases between the two germline ends. CDR1 MNHNY and CDR2 SVGAGI come from the germline V gene (reference sequence). TCRdb recomputed calls from the reads with MiXCR, one row per CDR3 protein. This sample has some 920,000 distinct CDR3 sequences, with roughly 30% found just once. About this clonotype itself: Its antigen is not known.

The chain uses TRBV6-6 and TRBJ2-1; D uncertain. Sequenced here: cultured CD8+ T cells from PBMCs, sampled from culture after CMV antigen stimulation. The receptor was isolated from a human donor in good health (CMV status not recorded). Some clones in this sample may be carry-over from other donors' samples. CDR3 region: CACPGVGLNEQFF. CDR3 sequence (DNA): TGTGCCTGCCCTGGGGTAGGCCTCAATGAGCAGTTCTTC.